These T cell receptor beta chains were read from a single sample in a study of blood T cell repertoires in COVID-19. The protocol was immunoSEQ multiplex PCR, while the TCRdb copy is restricted to in-frame clones and leaves out a portion. This table holds some 160,000 clones, approximately 87% found once. The sequencing sample was made of PBMCs or T cells enriched from blood (not recorded which). All receptors come from a woman between 45 and 65 years old who had recovered from COVID-19. Both conserved end residues are part of each CDR3. D genes are given only for firm matches. Not all rows give a size; the values are once, few, many and, for expanded clones, a class.

size: .; length: 15; J: TRBJ1-6; V: TRBV7-8; D: TRBD1; DNA: TGTGCCAGCAGCACCTCGGGACAGTTAAATTCACCCCTCCACTTT; CDR3: CASSTSGQLNSPLHF
size: many; length: 15; J: TRBJ1-1; V: TRBV7-8; D: TRBD1; DNA: TGTGCCAGCAGCTTAGGAGGGGGCAGGGGCACTGAAGCTTTCTTT; CDR3: CASSLGGGRGTEAFF
size: once; length: 13; J: TRBJ2-3; V: TRBV7-8; D: TRBD1; DNA: TGTGCCAGCAGCTCCGACAGGGAGAATACGCAGTATTTT; CDR3: CASSSDRENTQYF
size: .; length: 14; J: TRBJ1-3; V: TRBV7-2; D: .; DNA: TGTGCCAGCAGCTTAATAGGGGGAGGAAACACCATATATTTT; CDR3: CASSLIGGGNTIYF
size: once; length: 12; J: TRBJ1-4; V: TRBV6-2/TRBV6-3; D: .; DNA: TGTGCCAGCAGCAGCGGGTGGGGGAAACTGTTTTTT; CDR3: CASSSGWGKLFF
size: .; length: 15; J: TRBJ1-1; V: TRBV6-4; D: .; DNA: TGTGCCAGCAGTGAAAAGGTATCTGGGACTTCTGAAGCTTTCTTT; CDR3: CASSEKVSGTSEAFF
size: once; length: 15; J: TRBJ2-3; V: TRBV7-9; D: TRBD1; DNA: TGTGCCAGCAGCCCGTGGACAGGGAGCACAGATACGCAGTATTTT; CDR3: CASSPWTGSTDTQYF
size: .; length: 14; J: TRBJ2-2; V: TRBV27; D: .; DNA: TGTGCCAGCAGACAGGTCGGGTATACCGGGGAGCTGTTTTTT; CDR3: CASRQVGYTGELFF
size: few; length: 13; J: TRBJ2-1; V: TRBV12-3/TRBV12-4; D: .; DNA: TGTGCCAGCAGTTTGGGGGCGAGAAGTTCGCAGTTCTTC; CDR3: CASSLGARSSQFF
size: .; length: 14; J: TRBJ1-2; V: TRBV7-9; D: TRBD1; DNA: TGTGCCAGCAGCGTAGGACAGGGCGAATATGGCTACACCTTC; CDR3: CASSVGQGEYGYTF
size: .; length: 14; J: TRBJ1-5; V: TRBV18; D: .; DNA: TGTGCCAGCTCAGACAAATATAGCAATCAGCCCCAGCATTTT; CDR3: CASSDKYSNQPQHF
size: .; length: 15; J: TRBJ2-1; V: TRBV2; D: TRBD2; DNA: TGTGCCAGCAGCCAGGGACTAGCGGGGGCAGGGGAGCAGTTCTTC; CDR3: CASSQGLAGAGEQFF
size: .; length: 14; J: TRBJ2-3; V: TRBV5-1; D: .; DNA: TGCGCCAGCAGCCGGAACAGTATTACAGATACGCAGTATTTT; CDR3: CASSRNSITDTQYF
size: .; length: 16; J: TRBJ1-1; V: TRBV27; D: .; DNA: TGTGCCAGCAGTTTATCGGGCATCGTTCAGAACACTGAAGCTTTCTTT; CDR3: CASSLSGIVQNTEAFF
size: .; length: 15; J: TRBJ2-1; V: TRBV24-1; D: TRBD1; DNA: TGTGCCACCAGTGACCCGGGACAGCCTTACAATGAGCAGTTCTTC; CDR3: CATSDPGQPYNEQFF
size: .; length: 14; J: TRBJ1-5; V: TRBV2; D: TRBD1; DNA: TGTGCCAGCAGAGACAGGGTAGGGGATCAGCCCCAGCATTTT; CDR3: CASRDRVGDQPQHF
size: .; length: 16; J: TRBJ2-7; V: TRBV6-1; D: TRBD1; DNA: TGTGCCAGCAGTGGTGGGGCTGGACAGGTCATCTACGAGCAGTACTTC; CDR3: CASSGGAGQVIYEQYF
size: .; length: 14; J: TRBJ2-1; V: TRBV2; D: TRBD2; DNA: TGTGCCAGCAGTGATTGGGGCGGGGGGAATGAGCAGTTCTTC; CDR3: CASSDWGGGNEQFF
size: once; length: 16; J: TRBJ1-2; V: TRBV6-1; D: .; DNA: TGTGCCAGCAGTGATGGGACACCACACCACTACTATGGCTACACCTTC; CDR3: CASSDGTPHHYYGYTF
size: .; length: 14; J: TRBJ2-7; V: TRBV10-3; D: TRBD1; DNA: TGTGCCATCAGCCGGACAGGGAGCTCCTACGAGCAGTACTTC; CDR3: CAISRTGSSYEQYF
size: .; length: 15; J: TRBJ1-6; V: TRBV7-4; D: TRBD1; DNA: TGTGCCAGCAGCCCGGGACAGTTCTATAATTCACCCCTCCACTTT; CDR3: CASSPGQFYNSPLHF
size: .; length: 16; J: TRBJ2-2; V: TRBV7-8; D: .; DNA: TGTGCCAGCAGCCTACTAGATCCAGGGAACACCGGGGAGCTGTTTTTT; CDR3: CASSLLDPGNTGELFF
size: .; length: 18; J: TRBJ2-6; V: TRBV9; D: TRBD1; DNA: TGTGCCAGCAGCGTAGGCTTCAGGGGGCACTCTGGGGCCAACGTCCTGACTTTC; CDR3: CASSVGFRGHSGANVLTF
size: .; length: 12; J: TRBJ2-2; V: TRBV10-3; D: .; DNA: TGTGCCAACGCAAGGGGCACCGGGGAGCTGTTTTTT; CDR3: CANARGTGELFF
size: .; length: 16; J: TRBJ2-5; V: TRBV11-1; D: TRBD2; DNA: TGTGCCAGCAGCTTAAGACTAGCGGGGAGAAAAGAGACCCAGTACTTC; CDR3: CASSLRLAGRKETQYF
size: .; length: 14; J: TRBJ1-2; V: TRBV7-8; D: TRBD1; DNA: TGTGCCAGCAGCCCCCGGACAGGGGCGAGGGGCTACACCTTC; CDR3: CASSPRTGARGYTF
size: once; length: 12; J: TRBJ2-1; V: TRBV7-2; D: TRBD2; DNA: TGTGCCAGCAGCTTCGGACTAGATGAGCAGTTCTTC; CDR3: CASSFGLDEQFF
size: .; length: 15; J: TRBJ2-7; V: TRBV6-5; D: TRBD2; DNA: TGTGCCAGCAGTTACTCTTCTAGCGGGCCCTACGAGCAGTACTTC; CDR3: CASSYSSSGPYEQYF
size: .; length: 16; J: TRBJ2-3; V: TRBV4-2; D: TRBD2; DNA: TGTGCCAGCAGCCAACTTCTAGCGGGGGGCACAGATACGCAGTATTTT; CDR3: CASSQLLAGGTDTQYF